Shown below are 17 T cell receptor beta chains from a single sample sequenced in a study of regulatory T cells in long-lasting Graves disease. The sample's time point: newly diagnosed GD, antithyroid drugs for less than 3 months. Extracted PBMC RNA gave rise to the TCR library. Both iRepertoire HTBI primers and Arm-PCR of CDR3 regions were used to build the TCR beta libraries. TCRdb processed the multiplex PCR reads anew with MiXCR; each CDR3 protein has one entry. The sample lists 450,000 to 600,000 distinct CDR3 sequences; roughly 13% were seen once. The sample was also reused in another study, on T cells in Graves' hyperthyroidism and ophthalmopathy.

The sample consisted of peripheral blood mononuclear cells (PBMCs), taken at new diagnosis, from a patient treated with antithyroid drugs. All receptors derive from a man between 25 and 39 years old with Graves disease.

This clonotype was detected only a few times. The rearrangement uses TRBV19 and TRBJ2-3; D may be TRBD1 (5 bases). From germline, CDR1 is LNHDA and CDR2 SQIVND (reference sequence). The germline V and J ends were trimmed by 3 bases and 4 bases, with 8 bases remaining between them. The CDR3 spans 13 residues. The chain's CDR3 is CASSIQGPDTQYF. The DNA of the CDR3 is TGTGCCAGTAGTATCCAGGGTCCAGATACGCAGTATTTT.

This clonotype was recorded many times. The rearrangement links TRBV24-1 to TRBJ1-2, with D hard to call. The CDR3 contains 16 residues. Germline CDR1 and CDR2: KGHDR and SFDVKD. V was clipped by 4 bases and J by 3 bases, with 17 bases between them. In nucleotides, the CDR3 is TGTGCCACCAGTGACGATGCGGGTCTTACCCACTATGGCTACACCTTC. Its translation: CATSDDAGLTHYGYTF.

CDR3 in DNA: TGTGCCAGCAGCCCCCGGACACAGTCCTACGAGCAGTACTTC. Protein product: CASSPRTQSYEQYF. The chain links TRBV7-8 to TRBJ2-7; weak D call: TRBD1 (5 bases). Germline V CDR1 and CDR2: SGHVS, FQNEAQ. This CDR3 spans 14 amino acids. V shed 5 bases and J shed 1 base, with 12 bases lying between them.

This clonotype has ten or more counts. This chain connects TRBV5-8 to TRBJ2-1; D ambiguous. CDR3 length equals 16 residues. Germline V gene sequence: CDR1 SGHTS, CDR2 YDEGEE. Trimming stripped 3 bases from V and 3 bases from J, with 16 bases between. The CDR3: CASSSRPARIYNEQFF. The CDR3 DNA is TGTGCCAGCAGCTCCCGGCCAGCGCGGATCTACAATGAGCAGTTCTTC.

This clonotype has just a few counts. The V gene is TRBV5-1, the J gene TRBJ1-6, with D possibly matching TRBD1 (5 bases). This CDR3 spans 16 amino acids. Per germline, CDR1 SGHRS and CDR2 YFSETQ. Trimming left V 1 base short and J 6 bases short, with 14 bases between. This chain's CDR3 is CASSLNAAGFNSPLHF. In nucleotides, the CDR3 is TGCGCCAGCAGCTTGAACGCGGCAGGGTTTAATTCACCCCTCCACTTT.

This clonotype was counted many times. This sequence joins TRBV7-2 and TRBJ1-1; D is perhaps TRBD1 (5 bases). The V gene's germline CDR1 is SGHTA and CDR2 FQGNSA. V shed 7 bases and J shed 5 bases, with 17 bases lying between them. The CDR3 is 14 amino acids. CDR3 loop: CASTRQPGTTEAFF. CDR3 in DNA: TGTGCCAGCACACGTCAACCAGGGACGACTGAAGCTTTCTTT.

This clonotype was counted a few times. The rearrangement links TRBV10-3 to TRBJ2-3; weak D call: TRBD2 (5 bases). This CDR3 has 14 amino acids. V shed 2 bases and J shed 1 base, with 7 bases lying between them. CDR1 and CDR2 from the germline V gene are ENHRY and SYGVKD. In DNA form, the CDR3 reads TGTGCCATCAGTGAGGGAGCGGGCACAGATACGCAGTATTTT. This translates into CAISEGAGTDTQYF.

The CDR3 DNA is TGTGCCACTGACACTTACAATGAGCAGTTCTTC. This codes for CATDTYNEQFF. The chain combines TRBV19 with TRBJ2-1, with D hard to call. The CDR3 spans 11 residues. The germline V and J ends were trimmed by 10 bases and 4 bases, with 8 bases remaining between them. Germline-derived CDR1 and CDR2 are LNHDA and SQIVND (reference sequence).

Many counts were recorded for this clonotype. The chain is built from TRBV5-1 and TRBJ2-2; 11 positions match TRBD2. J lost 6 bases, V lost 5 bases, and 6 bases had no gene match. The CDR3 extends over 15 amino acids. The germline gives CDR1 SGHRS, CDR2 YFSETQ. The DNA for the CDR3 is TGCGCCAGCAGATCCACGGGACTAGCGGCCGGGGAGCTGTTTTTT. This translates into CASRSTGLAAGELFF.

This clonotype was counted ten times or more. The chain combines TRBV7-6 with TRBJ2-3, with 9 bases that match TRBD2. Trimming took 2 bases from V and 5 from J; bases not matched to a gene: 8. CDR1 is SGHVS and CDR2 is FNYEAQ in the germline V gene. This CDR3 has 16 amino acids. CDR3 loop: CASSLMAGGPGDTQYF. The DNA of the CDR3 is TGTGCCAGCAGCTTAATGGCGGGAGGGCCGGGAGATACGCAGTATTTT. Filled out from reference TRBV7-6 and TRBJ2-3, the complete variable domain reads GAGVSQSPRYKVTKRGQDVALRCDPISGHVSLYWYRQALGQGPEFLTYFNYEAQQDKSGLPNDRFSAERPEGSISTLTIQRTEQRDSAMYRCASSLMAGGPGDTQYFGPGTRLTVL.

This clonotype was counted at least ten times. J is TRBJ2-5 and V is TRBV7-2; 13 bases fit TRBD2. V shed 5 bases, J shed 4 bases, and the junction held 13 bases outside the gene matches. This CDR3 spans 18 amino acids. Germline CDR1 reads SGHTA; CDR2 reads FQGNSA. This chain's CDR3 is CASSAVGAGLAGVETQYF. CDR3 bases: TGTGCCAGCAGCGCGGTTGGGGCCGGACTAGCGGGAGTAGAGACCCAGTACTTC.

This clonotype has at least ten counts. The CDR3 spells CASDNPRQGYEKLFF. In nucleotides, the CDR3 is TGTGCTAGTGACAACCCCCGACAGGGGTATGAAAAACTGTTTTTT. The gene calls are TRBV12-5 and TRBJ1-4; 8 nucleotides align to TRBD1. V gave up 7 bases and J gave up 6 bases; unmatched junction bases: 10. Germline V gene lookup returns CDR1 LGHNT and CDR2 FRNRAP. The CDR3 loop spans 15 amino acids.

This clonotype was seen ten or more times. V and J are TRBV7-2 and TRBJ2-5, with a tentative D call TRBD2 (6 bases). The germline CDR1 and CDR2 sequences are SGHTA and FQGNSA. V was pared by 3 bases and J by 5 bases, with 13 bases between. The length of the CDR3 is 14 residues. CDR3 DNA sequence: TGTGCCAGCAGCTTGAGGAACCGGGAGGAGACCCAGTACTTC. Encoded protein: CASSLRNREETQYF.

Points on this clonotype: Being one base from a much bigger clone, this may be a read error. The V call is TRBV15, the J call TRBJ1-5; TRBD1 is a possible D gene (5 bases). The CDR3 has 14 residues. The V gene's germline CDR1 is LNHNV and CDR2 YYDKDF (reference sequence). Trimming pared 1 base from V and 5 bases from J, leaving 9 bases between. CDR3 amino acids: CATSRAGGDQPQHF. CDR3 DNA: TGTGCCACCAGCAGAGCCGGGGGGGATCAGCCCCAGCATTTT.

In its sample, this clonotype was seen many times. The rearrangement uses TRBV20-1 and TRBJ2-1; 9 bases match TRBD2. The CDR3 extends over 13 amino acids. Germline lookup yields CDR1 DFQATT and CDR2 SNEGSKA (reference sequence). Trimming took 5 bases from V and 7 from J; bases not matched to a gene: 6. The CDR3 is CSAPRGRGNEQFF. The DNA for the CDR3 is TGCAGTGCTCCCCGCGGGAGGGGGAATGAGCAGTTCTTC.

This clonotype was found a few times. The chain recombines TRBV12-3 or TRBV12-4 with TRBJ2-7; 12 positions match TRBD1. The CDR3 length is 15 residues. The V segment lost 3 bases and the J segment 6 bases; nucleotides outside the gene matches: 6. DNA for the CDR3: TGTGCCAGCAGTTTCCCGGGACAGGGGGCGCCCGAGCAGTACTTC. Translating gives CASSFPGQGAPEQYF.

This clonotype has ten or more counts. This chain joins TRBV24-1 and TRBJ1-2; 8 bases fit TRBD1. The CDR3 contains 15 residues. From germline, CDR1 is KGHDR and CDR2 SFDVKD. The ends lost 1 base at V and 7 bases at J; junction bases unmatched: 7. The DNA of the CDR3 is TGTGCCACCAGTGATTTAGAGACAGGGGAGGCTGGCTACACCTTC. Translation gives CATSDLETGEAGYTF.